This TCR beta chain was recorded in a study of shared clonotypes between healthy human individuals. TCRdb's copy holds only in-frame clones and misses some; the assay was immunoSEQ multiplex PCR. Among about 690,000 clones, roughly 88% were seen once, and the ten largest hold about 34%. Each donor was a Caucasian adult residing in Nashville, Tennessee. With 4 bases removed from V and 1 base from J, the gap between germline ends came to 10 bases. Germline-derived CDR1 and CDR2 are MNHEY and SVGAGI. The CDR3 has 14 residues. This sequence joins TRBV6-5 and TRBJ2-5; tentative D call: TRBD1 (5 bases). The receptor's source is a man between 18 and 35 years old in good health. Some clones in this sample may be carry-over from other donors' samples. Input material: memory CD8+ T cells from PBMCs. Subset specified: CD45RO+ cells pooled with CCR7-negative TemRA cells. The CDR3 here is CASSSRQIQETQYF. CDR3 in DNA: TGTGCCAGCAGTTCCCGACAGATCCAAGAGACCCAGTACTTC.